This T cell receptor beta chain was identified during a study of OX40 agonist ivuxolimab in advanced cancers. Study-level information: The drug used for patients, ivuxolimab, was an agonistic anti-OX40 (CD134) antibody. Prior checkpoint blockade (anti-PD-1, anti-PD-L1 or anti-CTLA-4) was permitted; 35% to 50% had it.

This clone was counted only a few times. Its antigen is still unknown. With V trimmed by 4 bases and J by 8 bases, 2 bases remained unmatched. Germline CDR1 reads KGHSH; CDR2 reads LQKENI. This CDR3 is 13 amino acids long. The study, taken as a whole, reports: The authors also found low normalized T-cell clonal expansion in some nonresponders. On average, CD8+ T cells had more expanded clones than CD4+.

Profiling relied on immunoSEQ multiplex PCR, and the TCRdb table lists in-frame clones only, not all of them. Of approximately 58,000 clones in the sample, nearly 80% were seen once. The chain has TRBV18 and TRBJ1-6; 7 nucleotides agree with TRBD1. The receptor was isolated from an adult with an advanced solid tumor such as melanoma, head and neck, liver or kidney cancer. The source was CD4+ or CD8+ T cells sorted from blood, collected in a trial of the OX40 agonist ivuxolimab. The CDR3 spells CASSQTGDSPLHF. CDR3 bases: TGTGCCAGCTCACAAACAGGGGATTCACCCCTCCACTTT.